This T cell receptor beta chain was recovered during a study of blood T cells in healthy people across ages. General observations from the study: It was the long-lived donors that had more naive CD4+ cells and higher diversity than aged donors. A conclusive naive versus antigen-experienced comparison was prevented by the unsorted PBMCs. When one million T cells were used, diversity estimates were thought to be underestimates.

This clonotype was seen a few times. What it binds is not known. Primed by a sample-barcoded 5' primer and a J-beta primer mix, a second PCR proceeded for about 7 to 11 cycles. Each cDNA molecule was tagged by a template-switch adaptor that had 12 random nucleotides. TCRdb reanalysed the 5' RACE reads using MiXCR and keeps one entry per CDR3 protein. The profile covers roughly 1,000,000 distinct CDR3 sequences, with around 25% appearing a single time and about 0.8% taken by the ten largest. Germline CDR1 and CDR2: SNHLY and FYNNEI. The germline V and J ends were trimmed by 3 bases and 4 bases, with 18 bases remaining between them. CDR3 length equals 16 residues. These same data were also listed under a study on T cells of mothers and their children.

The chain carries TRBV2 and TRBJ2-5, with D unclear. The clonotype originates from a girl between 2 and 10 years old in good health. The sample consisted of blood. The CDR3 spells CASSDLVLRLRETQYF. CDR3 nucleotide sequence: TGTGCCAGCAGTGATTTAGTGTTAAGGCTAAGAGAGACCCAGTACTTC.